The 9 T cell receptor beta chains listed next were all sequenced from one sample in a study of OX40 agonist ivuxolimab in advanced cancers. Generated by immunoSEQ multiplex PCR, the TCRdb table keeps only in-frame clones and is missing some. The data contain tens of thousands of clones, approximately 83% of them singletons. The source material was CD4+ or CD8+ T cells sorted from blood, sampled in a trial of the OX40 agonist ivuxolimab. These receptors were obtained from an adult with an advanced solid tumor such as melanoma, head and neck, liver or kidney cancer.

The J gene is TRBJ2-7, the V gene TRBV6-5; D ambiguous. Between the trimmed V and J ends, which lost 2 bases and 1 base, there was a span of 12 bases. The CDR3 loop spans 15 amino acids. Germline V gives CDR1 MNHEY, CDR2 SVGAGI. CDR3 in DNA: TGTGCCAGCAGTTACCGGACGGACCGATCCTACGAGCAGTACTTC. Its translation: CASSYRTDRSYEQYF.

The CDR3 DNA reads TGTGCTAGTGGTTCCTGGTCTGGCGGCGCCTACGAGCAGTACTTC. Protein sequence: CASGSWSGGAYEQYF. The chain couples TRBV12-5 to TRBJ2-7; D not resolved. V lost 4 bases and J 2 bases, leaving 15 bases between the germline ends. The CDR3 has 15 amino acids. CDR1 and CDR2 from the germline V gene are LGHNT and FRNRAP.

The chain has TRBV5-8 and TRBJ2-5; 9 bases fit TRBD1. This CDR3 contains 16 residues. With V trimmed by 3 bases and J by 2 bases, 8 bases remained unmatched. The germline gives CDR1 SGHTS, CDR2 YDEGEE. The CDR3 DNA is TGTGCCAGCAGCTCCTACGTGGGGACAGGGCAAGAGACCCAGTACTTC. Translating gives CASSSYVGTGQETQYF.

This rearrangement joins TRBV14 to TRBJ1-6, with unresolved D. The CDR3 is 13 residues long. The germline V and J ends were trimmed by 3 bases and 7 bases, with 7 bases remaining between them. Germline V gene lookup returns CDR1 SGHDN and CDR2 FVKESK. CDR3 loop: CASSQLQNSPLHF. The CDR3 DNA reads as TGTGCCAGCAGCCAGTTACAGAATTCACCCCTCCACTTT.

This rearrangement joins TRBV18 to TRBJ2-5; possibly TRBD1 for D (6 bases). The DNA matches TRBJ2-7 better at its end, which makes the J call doubtful. This CDR3 is 15 amino acids long. CDR1 and CDR2 (germline): KGHSH, LQKENI. CDR3 sequence reads: CASSPPEGGAYEQYF. CDR3 DNA: TGTGCCAGCTCACCACCGGAAGGGGGTGCCTACGAGCAGTACTTC.

The V and J genes are TRBV5-5 and TRBJ2-7; TRBD1 agrees at 11 bases. CDR3 length equals 15 residues. The germline V gene has CDR1 SGHKS and CDR2 YYEKEE (reference sequence). The trim removed 4 bases at V and 3 bases at J, leaving 6 bases unmatched. CDR3 amino acids: CASSQSGTGGYEQYF. CDR3 coding DNA: TGTGCCAGCAGCCAATCCGGGACAGGGGGCTACGAGCAGTACTTC.

The chain joins TRBV28 to TRBJ1-4, with D perhaps TRBD1 (5 bases). The germline gives CDR1 MDHEN, CDR2 SYDVKM. This CDR3 spans 15 amino acids. V lost 4 bases, J lost 2 bases, and 11 bases lay in between. In DNA, the CDR3 is TGTGCCAGCAGTTCCCCCCCAGGGACTAATGAAAAACTGTTTTTT. Protein product: CASSSPPGTNEKLFF.

This clone has only one observation. The chain combines TRBV7-2 with TRBJ2-7; TRBD2 might be the D (6 bases). From germline, CDR1 is SGHTA and CDR2 FQGNSA. CDR3 length: 15 amino acids. Trimming took off 3 bases at V and 0 bases at J, with 12 bases between the two ends. CDR3 sequence: CASSLGETSSYEQYF. CDR3 DNA: TGTGCCAGCAGCTTGGGAGAGACTAGCTCCTACGAGCAGTACTTC.

CDR3 bases: TGTGCCATCAGTGATAACGAGGGCCGCGAGCAGTACTTC. This translates into CAISDNEGREQYF. This chain uses TRBV10-3 with TRBJ2-7; tentative D call: TRBD2 (5 bases). Germline V gene data show CDR1 as ENHRY and CDR2 as SYGVKD. Trimming pared 3 bases from V and 6 bases from J, leaving 12 bases between. The CDR3 spans 13 residues.